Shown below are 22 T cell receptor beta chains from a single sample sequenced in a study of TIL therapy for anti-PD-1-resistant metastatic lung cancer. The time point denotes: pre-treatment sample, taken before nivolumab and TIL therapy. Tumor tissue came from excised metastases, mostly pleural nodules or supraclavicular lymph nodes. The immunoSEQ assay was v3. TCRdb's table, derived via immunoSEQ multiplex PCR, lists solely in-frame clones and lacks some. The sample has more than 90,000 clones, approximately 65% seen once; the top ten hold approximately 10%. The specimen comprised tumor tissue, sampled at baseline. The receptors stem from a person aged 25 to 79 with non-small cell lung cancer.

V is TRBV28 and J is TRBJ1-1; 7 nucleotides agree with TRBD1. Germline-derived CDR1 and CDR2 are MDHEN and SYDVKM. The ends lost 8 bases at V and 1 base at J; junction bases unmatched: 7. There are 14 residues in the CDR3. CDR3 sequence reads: CASPDRDGNTEAFF. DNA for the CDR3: TGTGCCAGCCCCGACAGGGACGGGAACACTGAAGCTTTCTTT.

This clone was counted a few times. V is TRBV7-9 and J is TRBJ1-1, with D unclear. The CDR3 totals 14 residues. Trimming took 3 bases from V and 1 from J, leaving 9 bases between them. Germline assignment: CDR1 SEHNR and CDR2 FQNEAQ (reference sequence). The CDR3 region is CASSFGNWNTEAFF. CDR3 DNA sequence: TGTGCCAGCAGCTTCGGCAATTGGAACACTGAAGCTTTCTTT.

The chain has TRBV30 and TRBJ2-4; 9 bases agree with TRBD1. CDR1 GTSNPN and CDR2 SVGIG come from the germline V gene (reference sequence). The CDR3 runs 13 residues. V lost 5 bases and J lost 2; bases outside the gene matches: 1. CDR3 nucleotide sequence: TGTGCCTGGGGGACAGGGACCAAAAACATTCAGTACTTC. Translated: CAWGTGTKNIQYF.

CDR3 loop: CASKVAGRLPQHF. The DNA of the CDR3 is TGTGCCAGCAAGGTGGCCGGGAGGCTTCCCCAGCATTTT. The chain carries TRBV6-5 and TRBJ1-5; D gene unclear. Germline V lookup: CDR1 MNHEY, CDR2 SVGAGI. This CDR3 region has 13 residues. V was shortened by 7 bases and J by 10 bases, with 17 bases between the two germline ends.

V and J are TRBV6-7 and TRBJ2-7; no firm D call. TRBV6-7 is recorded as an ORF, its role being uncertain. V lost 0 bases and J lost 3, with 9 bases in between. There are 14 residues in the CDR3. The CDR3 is CASSYSQSGYEQYF. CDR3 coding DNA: TGTGCCAGCAGTTACTCACAGTCCGGCTACGAGCAGTACTTC.

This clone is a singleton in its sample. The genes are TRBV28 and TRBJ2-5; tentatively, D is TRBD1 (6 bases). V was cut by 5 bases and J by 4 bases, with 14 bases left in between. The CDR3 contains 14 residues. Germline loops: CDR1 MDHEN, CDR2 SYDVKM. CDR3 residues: CASSLLRGLETQYF. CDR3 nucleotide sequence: TGTGCCAGCAGTCTCCTCAGGGGTTTAGAGACCCAGTACTTC. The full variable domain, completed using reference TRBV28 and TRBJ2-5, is DVKVTQSSRYLVKRTGEKVFLECVQDMDHENMFWYRQDPGLGLRLIYFSYDVKMKEKGDIPEGYSVSREKKERFSLILESASTNQTSMYLCASSLLRGLETQYFGPGTRLLVL.

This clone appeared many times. CDR3 region: CASSLGTAGNQPQHF. DNA of the CDR3: TGTGCCAGCAGTTTGGGGACAGCAGGCAATCAGCCCCAGCATTTT. The rearrangement uses TRBV28 and TRBJ1-5; TRBD1 aligns across 7 bases. CDR3 length: 15 residues. Losses at the gene ends were 3 bases for V and 2 bases for J; bases not matched to a gene: 4. CDR1 and CDR2 from the germline V gene are MDHEN and SYDVKM.

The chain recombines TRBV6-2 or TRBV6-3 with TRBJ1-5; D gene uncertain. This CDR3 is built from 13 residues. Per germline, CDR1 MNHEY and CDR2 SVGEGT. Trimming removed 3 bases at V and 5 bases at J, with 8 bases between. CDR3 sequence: CASSYHQDQPQHF. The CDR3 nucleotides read TGTGCCAGCAGTTATCATCAGGATCAGCCCCAGCATTTT.

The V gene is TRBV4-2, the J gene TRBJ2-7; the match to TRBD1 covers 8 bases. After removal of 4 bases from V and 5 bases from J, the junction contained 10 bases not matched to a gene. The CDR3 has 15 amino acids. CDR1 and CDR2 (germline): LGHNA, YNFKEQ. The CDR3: CASSPTFQGADEQYF. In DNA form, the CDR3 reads TGTGCCAGCAGCCCCACCTTCCAGGGGGCCGACGAGCAGTACTTC.

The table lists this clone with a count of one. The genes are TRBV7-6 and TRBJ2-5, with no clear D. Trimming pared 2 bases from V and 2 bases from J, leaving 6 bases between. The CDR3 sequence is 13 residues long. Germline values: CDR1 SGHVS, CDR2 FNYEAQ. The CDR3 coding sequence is TGTGCCAGCAGCTTAATCCGACAAGAGACCCAGTACTTC. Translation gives CASSLIRQETQYF. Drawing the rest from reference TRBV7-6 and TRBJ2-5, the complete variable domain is GAGVSQSPRYKVTKRGQDVALRCDPISGHVSLYWYRQALGQGPEFLTYFNYEAQQDKSGLPNDRFSAERPEGSISTLTIQRTEQRDSAMYRCASSLIRQETQYFGPGTRLLVL.

The CDR3 nucleotides are TGCGCCAGCAGCTTGGCGGGGAGTAACTATGGCTACACCTTC. Translation: CASSLAGSNYGYTF. The chain couples TRBV5-1 to TRBJ1-2; no clear D. CDR3 length: 14 residues. Germline CDR1 reads SGHRS; CDR2 reads YFSETQ. Trimming took 0 bases from V and 1 from J, leaving 7 bases between them.

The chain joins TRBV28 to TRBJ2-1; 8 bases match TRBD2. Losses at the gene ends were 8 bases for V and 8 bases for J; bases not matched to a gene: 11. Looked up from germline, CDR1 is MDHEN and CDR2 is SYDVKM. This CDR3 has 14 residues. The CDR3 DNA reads TGTGCCAGCTACCGAAGCGGGAGTGGATATGAGCAGTTCTTC. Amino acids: CASYRSGSGYEQFF.

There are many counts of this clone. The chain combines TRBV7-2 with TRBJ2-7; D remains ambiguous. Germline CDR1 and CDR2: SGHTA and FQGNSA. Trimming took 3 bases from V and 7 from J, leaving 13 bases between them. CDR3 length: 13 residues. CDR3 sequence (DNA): TGTGCCAGCAGCTTTCTGGGCCCCCAAGAGCAGTACTTC. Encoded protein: CASSFLGPQEQYF.

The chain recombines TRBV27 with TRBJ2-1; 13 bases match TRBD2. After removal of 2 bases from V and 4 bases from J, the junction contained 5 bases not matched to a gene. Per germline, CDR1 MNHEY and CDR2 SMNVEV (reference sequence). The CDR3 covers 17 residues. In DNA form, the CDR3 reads TGTGCCAGCAGTTTAGGACTAGCGGGGGAGCCATACAATGAGCAGTTCTTC. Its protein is CASSLGLAGEPYNEQFF.

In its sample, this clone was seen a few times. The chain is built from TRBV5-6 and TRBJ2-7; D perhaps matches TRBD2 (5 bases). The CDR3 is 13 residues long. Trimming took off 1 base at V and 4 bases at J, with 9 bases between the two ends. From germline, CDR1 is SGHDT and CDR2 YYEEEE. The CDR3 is CASSLPSKYEQYF. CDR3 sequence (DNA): TGTGCCAGCAGCTTGCCTAGCAAGTACGAGCAGTACTTC.

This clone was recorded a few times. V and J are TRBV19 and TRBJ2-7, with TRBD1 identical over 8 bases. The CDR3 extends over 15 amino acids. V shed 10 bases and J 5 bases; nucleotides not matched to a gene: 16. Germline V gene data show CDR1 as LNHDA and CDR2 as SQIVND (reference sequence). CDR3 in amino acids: CATGGATGAAHEQYF. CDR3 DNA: TGTGCCACCGGAGGGGCGACAGGGGCGGCTCACGAGCAGTACTTC.

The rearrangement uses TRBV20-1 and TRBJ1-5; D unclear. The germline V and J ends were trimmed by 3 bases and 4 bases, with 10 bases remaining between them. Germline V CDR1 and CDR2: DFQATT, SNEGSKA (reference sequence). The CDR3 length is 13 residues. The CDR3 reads CSASWRPNQPQHF. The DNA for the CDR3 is TGCAGTGCTAGTTGGCGGCCTAATCAGCCCCAGCATTTT.

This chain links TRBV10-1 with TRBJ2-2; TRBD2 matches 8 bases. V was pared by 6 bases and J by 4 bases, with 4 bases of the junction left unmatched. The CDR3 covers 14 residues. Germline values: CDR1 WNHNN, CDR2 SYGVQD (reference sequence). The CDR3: CASSPGLGTGELFF. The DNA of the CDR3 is TGCGCCAGCAGCCCGGGACTAGGCACCGGGGAGCTGTTTTTT.

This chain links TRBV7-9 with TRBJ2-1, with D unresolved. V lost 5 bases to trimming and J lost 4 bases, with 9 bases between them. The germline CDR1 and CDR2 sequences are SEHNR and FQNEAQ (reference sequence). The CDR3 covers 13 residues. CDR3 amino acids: CASSEDGYNEQFF. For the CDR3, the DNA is TGTGCCAGCAGCGAGGACGGTTACAATGAGCAGTTCTTC.

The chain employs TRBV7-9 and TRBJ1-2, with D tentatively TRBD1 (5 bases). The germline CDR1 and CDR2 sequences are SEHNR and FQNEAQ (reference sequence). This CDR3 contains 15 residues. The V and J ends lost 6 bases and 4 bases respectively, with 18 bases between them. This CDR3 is CASSKDPGTGYGYTF. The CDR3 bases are TGTGCCAGCAGTAAGGATCCGGGGACGGGCTATGGCTACACCTTC. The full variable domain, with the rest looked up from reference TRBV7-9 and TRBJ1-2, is DTGVSQNPRHKITKRGQNVTFRCDPISEHNRLYWYRQTLGQGPEFLTYFQNEAQLEKSRLLSDRFSAERPKGSFSTLEIQRTEQGDSAMYLCASSKDPGTGYGYTFGSGTRLTVV.

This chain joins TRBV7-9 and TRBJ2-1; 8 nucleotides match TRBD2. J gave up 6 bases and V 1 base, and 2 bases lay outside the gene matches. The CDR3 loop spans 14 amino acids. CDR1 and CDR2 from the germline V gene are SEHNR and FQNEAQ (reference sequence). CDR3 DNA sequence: TGTGCCAGCAGCTTAGATCTAGCGGGCAATGAGCAGTTCTTC. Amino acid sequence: CASSLDLAGNEQFF.

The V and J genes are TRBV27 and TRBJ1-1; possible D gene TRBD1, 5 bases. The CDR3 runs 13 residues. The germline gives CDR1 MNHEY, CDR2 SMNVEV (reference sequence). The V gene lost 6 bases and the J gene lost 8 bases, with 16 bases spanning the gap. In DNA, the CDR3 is TGTGCCAGCAGACCCGACAGCTACTACGAAGCTTTCTTT. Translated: CASRPDSYYEAFF.